This TCR beta chain was recorded in a study of beta chain features in type 1 diabetes. Sequenced material consisted of expressed TCRB transcripts (all of the isolated RNA was reverse transcribed). Profiled with immunoSEQ multiplex PCR; TCRdb holds only in-frame clones, not every one. The repertoire holds approximately 600,000 clones, with around 12% as singletons. General study results and limits: Type 1 diabetes patients had VDJ junctions that carried fewer insertions and more deletions. There was a possibility that cDNA sequencing over-represented cells with high TCR expression. Shorter TCRB CDR3s, moderately but significantly so, were found in Type 1 diabetes patients in all four CD4+ subsets.

This clone came up a few times. What it binds is not known. The CDR3 spans 13 residues. Trimming stripped 4 bases from V and 3 bases from J, with 13 bases between. From germline, CDR1 is GTSNPN and CDR2 SVGIG (reference sequence). The receptor was derived from a man aged 25 to 45 with type 1 diabetes. Sequencing was done on a sample of naive CD4+ T cells from blood. This chain connects TRBV30 to TRBJ2-7; D is unresolved. CDR3 protein: CAWKVGAGYEQYF. The CDR3 DNA sequence: TGTGCCTGGAAAGTGGGCGCTGGCTACGAGCAGTACTTC.